This passage covers 20 T cell receptor beta chains from one sample sequenced in a study of cytomegalovirus exposure and HLA in healthy donors. The PCR contained 60 Vbeta and 13 Jbeta primers. Sequencing was performed with immunoSEQ multiplex PCR; in TCRdb, only in-frame clones are kept and a portion is missing. The sample records about 130,000 clones, approximately 87% being singletons. Sequences were obtained from PBMCs. The receptors stem from a man between 18 and 35 years old in good health and CMV-seropositive.

Of note for this clone: At one boundary the junction diverges from the germline segment, which might be a read error. The chain combines TRBV7-2 with TRBJ2-5, with 12 bases that match TRBD2. CDR1 and CDR2 (germline): SGHTA, FQGNSA. CDR3 length equals 14 residues. The CDR3 DNA is TGTGCCAGCAGCCTAGCGGGGGGGCGAGAGACCCAGTACTTC. Amino acids: CASSLAGGRETQYF.

This clone was recorded a few times. The chain couples TRBV9 to TRBJ1-2; 7 bases match TRBD1. J lost 5 bases, V lost 3 bases, and 7 bases had no gene match. CDR3 size: 14 residues. The germline CDR1 and CDR2 sequences are SGDLS and YYNGEE. CDR3 amino acids: CASSGRQGSYGYTF. Here the CDR3 DNA reads TGTGCCAGCAGCGGTAGACAGGGATCTTATGGCTACACCTTC.

This clone was seen more than once but under ten times. The CDR3 spells CASSEQGAVGYTF. In nucleotides, the CDR3 is TGTGCCAGCAGTGAACAGGGGGCCGTTGGCTACACCTTC. V and J are TRBV2 and TRBJ1-2; 8 bases map to TRBD1. Germline CDR1 reads SNHLY; CDR2 reads FYNNEI. There are 13 residues in the CDR3. Trimming at V came to 2 bases and at J to 7 bases, leaving 3 bases not matched to a gene.

The V call is TRBV6-5, the J call TRBJ1-5, with TRBD1 identical over 7 bases. In germline, CDR1 is MNHEY, CDR2 SVGAGI. The junction had 5 bases not matched to a gene; V was cut back by 5 bases and J by 4 bases. CDR3 length: 14 amino acids. CDR3 sequence reads: CASSRDSQNQPQHF. The CDR3, as DNA: TGTGCCAGCAGTCGGGACAGTCAAAATCAGCCCCAGCATTTT.

The genes are TRBV19 and TRBJ1-4; 7 nucleotides match TRBD1. The CDR3 runs to 16 residues. Trimming took 7 bases from V and 0 from J; bases not matched to a gene: 8. The germline CDR1 and CDR2 sequences are LNHDA and SQIVND (reference sequence). The CDR3 coding sequence is TGTGCCAGTACCCGGGGACAGACTACAACTAATGAAAAACTGTTTTTT. Amino acids: CASTRGQTTTNEKLFF.

The genes are TRBV9 and TRBJ2-5, with D maybe TRBD2 (5 bases). Trimming cost V 2 bases and J 2 bases, with 7 bases left between them. CDR3 length: 13 amino acids. CDR1 and CDR2 (germline): SGDLS, YYNGEE. For the CDR3, the DNA is TGTGCCAGCAGCGTCGAGGGACAAGAGACCCAGTACTTC. It specifies CASSVEGQETQYF.

The genes are TRBV7-3 and TRBJ2-3; 9 nucleotides agree with TRBD2. V was clipped by 5 bases and J by 2 bases; unmatched bases: 5. The CDR3 runs to 15 residues. CDR1 SGHTA and CDR2 FQGTGA come from the germline V gene. DNA for the CDR3: TGTGCCAGCAGCAGGAGCGGGGGGCTCACAGATACGCAGTATTTT. This encodes CASSRSGGLTDTQYF.

The chain carries TRBV30 and TRBJ1-5; 8 bases fit TRBD1. The germline CDR1 and CDR2 sequences are GTSNPN and SVGIG (reference sequence). This CDR3 has 16 residues. V was pared by 3 bases and J by 5 bases, with 12 bases of the junction left unmatched. The CDR3 DNA is TGTGCCTGGAGCTCGGGACAGGTTCTCAAAGATCAGCCCCAGCATTTT. Its translation: CAWSSGQVLKDQPQHF.

This clone was detected once. This chain uses TRBV2 with TRBJ1-6; 9 bases agree with TRBD1. This CDR3 contains 15 residues. V lost 4 bases, J lost 9 bases, and 7 bases stayed unmatched. Germline CDR1 is SNHLY and CDR2 is FYNNEI. This chain's CDR3 is CASSGQGEEGSPLHF. CDR3 in DNA: TGTGCCAGCAGTGGACAGGGGGAAGAGGGTTCACCCCTCCACTTT.

J is TRBJ1-4 and V is TRBV7-8; 9 nucleotides agree with TRBD1. Germline V gene sequence: CDR1 SGHVS, CDR2 FQNEAQ. Trimming cost V 4 bases and J 4 bases; bases outside gene matches: 10. This CDR3 is built from 17 residues. The CDR3 sequence is CASSSRRTGALNEKLFF. In DNA form, the CDR3 reads TGTGCCAGCAGCTCCCGACGGACAGGGGCACTTAATGAAAAACTGTTTTTT.

The V call is TRBV7-6, the J call TRBJ1-1; TRBD1 might be the D (5 bases). The germline V gene has CDR1 SGHVS and CDR2 FNYEAQ. Deletions cut 6 bases from V and 1 base from J, with 6 bases between. The CDR3 contains 12 residues. DNA for the CDR3: TGTGCCAGCAGGGGGGGGAACACTGAAGCTTTCTTT. Amino acid sequence: CASRGGNTEAFF.

CDR3 nucleotides: TGTGCCAGCATTCAGGTTACCGCTGAAGCTTTCTTT. Amino acids: CASIQVTAEAFF. This rearrangement joins TRBV6-1 to TRBJ1-1; D gene unclear. The CDR3 has 12 amino acids. Germline values: CDR1 MNHNS, CDR2 SASEGT. V was trimmed by 7 bases and J by 6 bases, leaving 12 bases between them.

This clone was seen just once. The chain couples TRBV7-9 to TRBJ1-3; D unresolved. Germline V gene sequence: CDR1 SEHNR, CDR2 FQNEAQ (reference sequence). Trimming took 9 bases from V and 0 from J, leaving 15 bases between them. The CDR3 loop spans 15 amino acids. CDR3 loop: CASGGSVDSGNTIYF. In DNA, the CDR3 is TGTGCCAGTGGCGGCAGCGTGGACTCTGGAAACACCATATATTTT. Complete variable domain (other parts from reference TRBV7-9 and TRBJ1-3): DTGVSQNPRHKITKRGQNVTFRCDPISEHNRLYWYRQTLGQGPEFLTYFQNEAQLEKSRLLSDRFSAERPKGSFSTLEIQRTEQGDSAMYLCASGGSVDSGNTIYFGEGSWLTVV.

The chain recombines TRBV14 with TRBJ2-7, with 7 positions matching TRBD1. The CDR3 is 16 residues long. V shed 0 bases and J 2 bases; nucleotides not matched to a gene: 7. Germline V gene data show CDR1 as SGHDN and CDR2 as FVKESK. DNA for the CDR3: TGTGCCAGCAGCCAAGAGAAGGGGGCGAAGGCCTACGAGCAGTACTTC. This translates into CASSQEKGAKAYEQYF. The complete variable domain, with remaining parts taken from reference TRBV14 and TRBJ2-7, reads EAGVTQFPSHSVIEKGQTVTLRCDPISGHDNLYWYRRVMGKEIKFLLHFVKESKQDESGMPNNRFLAERTGGTYSTLKVQPAELEDSGVYFCASSQEKGAKAYEQYFGPGTRLTVT.

CDR3 coding DNA: TGTGCCAGCAGCTTAGCGGACAGCCCTGTCTATGGCTACACCTTC. Amino acid sequence: CASSLADSPVYGYTF. The chain recombines TRBV7-6 with TRBJ1-2; TRBD1 is a possible D gene (6 bases). V was shortened by 0 bases and J by 4 bases, with 12 bases between the two germline ends. The CDR3 length is 15 residues. Germline CDR1 and CDR2: SGHVS and FNYEAQ.

The rearrangement joins TRBV2 to TRBJ2-7, with D perhaps matching TRBD2 (6 bases). CDR1 and CDR2 from the germline V gene are SNHLY and FYNNEI. The V end was cut by 6 bases, the J end by 1 base, with 13 bases between. CDR3 length: 14 residues. For the CDR3, the DNA is TGTGCCAGCAGCCGGGACTGGGCTTCCTACGAGCAGTACTTC. It encodes CASSRDWASYEQYF.

The chain uses TRBV28 and TRBJ2-1, with a possible D match to TRBD1 (6 bases). Germline V gene data show CDR1 as MDHEN and CDR2 as SYDVKM. Between the trimmed V and J ends, which lost 8 bases and 3 bases, there was a span of 14 bases. The CDR3 loop spans 14 amino acids. The CDR3 sequence: CASRTVLVYNEQFF. In DNA, the CDR3 is TGTGCCAGCCGGACAGTCTTGGTCTACAATGAGCAGTTCTTC. The full variable domain, its missing parts supplied by reference TRBV28 and TRBJ2-1, is DVKVTQSSRYLVKRTGEKVFLECVQDMDHENMFWYRQDPGLGLRLIYFSYDVKMKEKGDIPEGYSVSREKKERFSLILESASTNQTSMYLCASRTVLVYNEQFFGPGTRLTVL.

This rearrangement joins TRBV10-3 to TRBJ1-3; 10 bases are shared with TRBD1. The ends lost 6 bases at V and 4 bases at J; junction bases unmatched: 3. Germline CDR1 is ENHRY and CDR2 is SYGVKD. The CDR3 sequence is 14 residues long. This CDR3 is CAIRGTGEGNTIYF. The DNA for the CDR3 is TGTGCCATCAGGGGGACAGGGGAAGGAAACACCATATATTTT.

This clone was observed once. The chain employs TRBV30 and TRBJ2-5, with D tentatively TRBD1 (6 bases). V was shortened by 1 base and J by 5 bases, with 14 bases between the two germline ends. CDR3 length: 14 amino acids. Germline CDR1 reads GTSNPN; CDR2 reads SVGIG (reference sequence). CDR3 DNA: TGTGCCTGGAGTGGGGCAGGGGCAGGGGAGACCCAGTACTTC. Translation gives CAWSGAGAGETQYF. Full variable domain (missing parts from reference TRBV30 and TRBJ2-5): SQTIHQWPATLVQPVGSPLSLECTVEGTSNPNLYWYRQAAGRGLQLLFYSVGIGQISSEVPQNLSASRPQDRQFILSSKKLLLSDSGFYLCAWSGAGAGETQYFGPGTRLLVL.

The J gene is TRBJ1-2, the V gene TRBV6-4; 9 bases line up with TRBD1. V dropped 2 bases and J dropped 2; count of bases not matched to a gene: 6. The CDR3 has 16 amino acids. CDR1 is MRHNA and CDR2 is SNTAGT in the germline V gene. CDR3 sequence (DNA): TGTGCCAGCAGTGACCAAGCAACAGGGGGCAACTATGGCTACACCTTC. This encodes CASSDQATGGNYGYTF.